The T cell receptor (beta chain) under discussion was sequenced for a study of T cell responses to AZD1222 COVID-19 vaccine. Findings of the study overall: Researchers took repertoire samples only after the peak T cell response had come. Reports say nearly half of spike-specific TCRs go after unmutated variant regions. Increases in Spike-specific TCR breadth and depth were seen after two AZD1222 doses.

With regard to this clone: Its target is not known.

Germline lookup yields CDR1 LGHDT and CDR2 YNNKEL (reference sequence). The V segment lost 3 bases and the J segment 1 base; nucleotides outside the gene matches: 2. The CDR3 is 16 amino acids. Some clones are missing from TCRdb's copy, which holds only in-frame ones; the method was immunoSEQ multiplex PCR. The repertoire consists of 150,000 or so clones, with about 94% occurring once and the leading ten covering about 3.7%. Sample: peripheral blood, taken on day 0 of AZD1222 vaccination. V is TRBV3-1 (or the pseudogene TRBV3-2) and J is TRBJ1-6; the match to TRBD1 covers 8 bases. This clonotype was sampled from an adult in good health. The CDR3: CASSQRTGSYNSPLHF. CDR3 DNA: TGTGCCAGCAGCCAGAGGACAGGGTCCTATAATTCACCCCTCCACTTT.